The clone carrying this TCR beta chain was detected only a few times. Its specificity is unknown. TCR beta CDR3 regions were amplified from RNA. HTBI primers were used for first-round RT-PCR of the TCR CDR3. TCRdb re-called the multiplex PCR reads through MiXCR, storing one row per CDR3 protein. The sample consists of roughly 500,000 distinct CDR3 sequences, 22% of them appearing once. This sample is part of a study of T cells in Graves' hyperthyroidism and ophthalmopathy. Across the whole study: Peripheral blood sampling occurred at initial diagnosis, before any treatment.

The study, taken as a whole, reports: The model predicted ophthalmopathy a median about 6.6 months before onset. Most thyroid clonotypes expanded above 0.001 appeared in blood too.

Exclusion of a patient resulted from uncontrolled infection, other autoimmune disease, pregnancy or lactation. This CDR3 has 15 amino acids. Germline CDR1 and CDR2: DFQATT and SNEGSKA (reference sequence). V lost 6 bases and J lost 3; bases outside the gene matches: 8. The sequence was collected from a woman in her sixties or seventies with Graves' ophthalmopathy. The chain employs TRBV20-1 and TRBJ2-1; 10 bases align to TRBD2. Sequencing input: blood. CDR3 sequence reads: CSAPLVAGGYNEQFF. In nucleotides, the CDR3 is TGCAGTGCCCCACTCGTAGCGGGAGGCTACAATGAGCAGTTCTTC.